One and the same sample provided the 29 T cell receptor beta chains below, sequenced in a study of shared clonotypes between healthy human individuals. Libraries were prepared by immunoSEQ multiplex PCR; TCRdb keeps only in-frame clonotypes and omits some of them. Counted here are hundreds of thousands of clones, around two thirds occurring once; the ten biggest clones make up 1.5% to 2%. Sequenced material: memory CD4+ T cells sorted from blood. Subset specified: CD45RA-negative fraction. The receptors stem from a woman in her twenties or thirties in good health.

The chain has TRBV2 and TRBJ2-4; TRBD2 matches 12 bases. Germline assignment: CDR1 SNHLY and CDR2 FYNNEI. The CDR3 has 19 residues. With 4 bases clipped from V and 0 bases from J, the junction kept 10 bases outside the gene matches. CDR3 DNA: TGTGCCAGCAGTGTAGAGCTAGCGGGAGGGCCAATAGCCAAAAACATTCAGTACTTC. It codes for CASSVELAGGPIAKNIQYF.

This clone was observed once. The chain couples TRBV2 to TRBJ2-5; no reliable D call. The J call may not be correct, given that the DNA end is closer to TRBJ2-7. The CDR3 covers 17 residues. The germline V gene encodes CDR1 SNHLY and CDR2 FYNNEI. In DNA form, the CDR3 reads TGTGCCAGCAGTGAACTGTACGCGTTGGGTATAGGTTACGAGCAGTACTTC. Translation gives CASSELYALGIGYEQYF.

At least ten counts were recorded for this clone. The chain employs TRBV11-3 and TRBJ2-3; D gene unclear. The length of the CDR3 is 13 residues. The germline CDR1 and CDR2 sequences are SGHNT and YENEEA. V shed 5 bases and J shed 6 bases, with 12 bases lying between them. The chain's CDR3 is CASSPPQSDTQYF. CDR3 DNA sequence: TGTGCCAGCAGCCCACCACAGTCCGATACGCAGTATTTT.

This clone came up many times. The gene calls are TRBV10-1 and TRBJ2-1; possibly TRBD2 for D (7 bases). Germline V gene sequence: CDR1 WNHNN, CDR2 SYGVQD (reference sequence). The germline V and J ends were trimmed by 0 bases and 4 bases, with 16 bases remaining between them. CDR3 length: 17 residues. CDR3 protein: CASSESRGSGVYNEQFF. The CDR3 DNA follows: TGCGCCAGCAGTGAGTCGAGGGGGAGCGGGGTATACAATGAGCAGTTCTTC.

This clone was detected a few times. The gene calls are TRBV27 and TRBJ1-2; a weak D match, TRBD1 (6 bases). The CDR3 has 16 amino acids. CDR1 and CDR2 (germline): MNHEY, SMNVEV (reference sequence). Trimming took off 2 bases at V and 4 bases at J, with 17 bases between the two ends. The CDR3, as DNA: TGTGCCAGCAGTTTAAGACATCAAAGGGGGGGCTATGGCTACACCTTC. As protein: CASSLRHQRGGYGYTF.

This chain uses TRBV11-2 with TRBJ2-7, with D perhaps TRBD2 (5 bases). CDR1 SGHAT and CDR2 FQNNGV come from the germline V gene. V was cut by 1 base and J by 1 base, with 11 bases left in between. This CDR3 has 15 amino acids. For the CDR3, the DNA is TGTGCCAGCAGCTTAGGAGGGTTAGGATCCTACGAGCAGTACTTC. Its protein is CASSLGGLGSYEQYF.

The CDR3 reads CAISDGLAGTDTQYF. The CDR3, as DNA: TGTGCCATCAGTGATGGACTAGCGGGCACAGATACGCAGTATTTT. The rearrangement uses TRBV10-3 and TRBJ2-3, with 10 bases identical to TRBD2. Losses at the gene ends were 3 bases for V and 1 base for J; bases not matched to a gene: 1. The CDR3 covers 15 residues. CDR1 ENHRY and CDR2 SYGVKD come from the germline V gene.

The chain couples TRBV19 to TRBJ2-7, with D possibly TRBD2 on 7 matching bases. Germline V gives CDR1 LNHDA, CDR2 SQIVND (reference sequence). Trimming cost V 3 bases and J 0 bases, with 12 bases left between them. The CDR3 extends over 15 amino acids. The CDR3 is CASSIKAGASYEQYF. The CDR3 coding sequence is TGTGCCAGTAGTATTAAGGCGGGGGCCTCCTACGAGCAGTACTTC.

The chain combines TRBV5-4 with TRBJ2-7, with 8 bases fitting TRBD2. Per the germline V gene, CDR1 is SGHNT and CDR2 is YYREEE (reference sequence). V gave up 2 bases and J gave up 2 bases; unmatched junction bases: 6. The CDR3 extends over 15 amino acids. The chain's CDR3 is CASSFTAGGTYEQYF. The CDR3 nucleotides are TGTGCCAGCAGCTTTACGGCGGGAGGTACCTACGAGCAGTACTTC.

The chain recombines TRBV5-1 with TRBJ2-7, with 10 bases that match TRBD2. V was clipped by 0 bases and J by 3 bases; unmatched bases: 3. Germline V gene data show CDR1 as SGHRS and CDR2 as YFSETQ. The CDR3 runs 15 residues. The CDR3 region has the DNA TGCGCCAGCAGCTTGGAAGGACTAGCGGTCTACGAGCAGTACTTC. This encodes CASSLEGLAVYEQYF. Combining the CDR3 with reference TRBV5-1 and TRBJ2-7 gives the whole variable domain KAGVTQTPRYLIKTRGQQVTLSCSPISGHRSVSWYQQTPGQGLQFLFEYFSETQRNKGNFPGRFSGRQFSNSRSEMNVSTLELGDSALYLCASSLEGLAVYEQYFGPGTRLTVT.

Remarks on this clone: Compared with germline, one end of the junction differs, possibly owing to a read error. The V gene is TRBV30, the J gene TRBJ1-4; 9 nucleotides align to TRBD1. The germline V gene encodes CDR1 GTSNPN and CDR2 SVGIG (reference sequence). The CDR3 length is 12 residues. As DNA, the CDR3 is TGTGCCTGGAGTGTACAGGACGGACAGGGGCTCTTT. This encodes CAWSVQDGQGLF.

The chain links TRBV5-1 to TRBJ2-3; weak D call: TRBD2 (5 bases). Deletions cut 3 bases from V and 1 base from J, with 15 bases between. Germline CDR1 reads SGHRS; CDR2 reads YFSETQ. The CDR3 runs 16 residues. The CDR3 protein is CASSWGETSGTDTQYF. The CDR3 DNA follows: TGCGCCAGCAGCTGGGGAGAGACATCCGGCACAGATACGCAGTATTTT.

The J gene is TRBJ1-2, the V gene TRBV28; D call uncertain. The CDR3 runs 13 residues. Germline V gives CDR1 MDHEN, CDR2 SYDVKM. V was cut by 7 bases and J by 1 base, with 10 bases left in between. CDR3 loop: CASTRIVNYGYTF. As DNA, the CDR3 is TGTGCCAGCACCCGGATCGTTAACTATGGCTACACCTTC.

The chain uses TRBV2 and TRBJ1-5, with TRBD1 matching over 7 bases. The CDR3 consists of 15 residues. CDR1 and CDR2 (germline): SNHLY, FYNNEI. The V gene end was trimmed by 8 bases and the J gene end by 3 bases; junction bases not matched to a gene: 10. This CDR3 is CASASQGGPNQPQHF. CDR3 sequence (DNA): TGTGCCAGCGCCTCTCAGGGGGGGCCCAATCAGCCCCAGCATTTT.

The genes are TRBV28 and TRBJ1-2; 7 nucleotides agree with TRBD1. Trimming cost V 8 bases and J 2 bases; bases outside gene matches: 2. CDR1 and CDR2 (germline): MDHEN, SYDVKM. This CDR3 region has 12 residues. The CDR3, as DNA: TGTGCCAGCGGGACAGTAAACTATGGCTACACCTTC. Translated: CASGTVNYGYTF.

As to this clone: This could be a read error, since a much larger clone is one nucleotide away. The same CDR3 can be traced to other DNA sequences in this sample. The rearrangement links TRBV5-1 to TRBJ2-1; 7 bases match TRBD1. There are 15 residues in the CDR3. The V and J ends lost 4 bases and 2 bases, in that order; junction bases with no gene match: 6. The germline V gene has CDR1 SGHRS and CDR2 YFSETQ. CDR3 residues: CASSPDRVAYNEQFF. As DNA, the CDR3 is TGCGCCAGCAGCCCAGACAGGGTGGCCTACAATGAGCAGTTCTTC.

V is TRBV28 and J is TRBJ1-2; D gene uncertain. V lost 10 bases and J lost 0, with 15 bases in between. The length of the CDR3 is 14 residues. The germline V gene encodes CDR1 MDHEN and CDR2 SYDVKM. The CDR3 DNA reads TGTGCCATCCCTAACAGTAATGCTAACTATGGCTACACCTTC. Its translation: CAIPNSNANYGYTF.

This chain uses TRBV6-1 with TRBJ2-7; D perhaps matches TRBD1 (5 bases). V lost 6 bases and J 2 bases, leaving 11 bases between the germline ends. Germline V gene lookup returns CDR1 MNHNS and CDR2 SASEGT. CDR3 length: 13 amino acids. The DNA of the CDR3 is TGTGCCAGCAGGGTAGACAGTACCTACGAGCAGTACTTC. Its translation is CASRVDSTYEQYF.

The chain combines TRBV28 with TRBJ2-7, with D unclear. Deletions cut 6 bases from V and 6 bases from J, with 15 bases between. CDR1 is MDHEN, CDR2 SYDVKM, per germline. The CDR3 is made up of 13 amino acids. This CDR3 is CASSAHRVLEQYF. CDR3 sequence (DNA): TGTGCCAGCAGCGCTCATCGTGTTCTCGAGCAGTACTTC.

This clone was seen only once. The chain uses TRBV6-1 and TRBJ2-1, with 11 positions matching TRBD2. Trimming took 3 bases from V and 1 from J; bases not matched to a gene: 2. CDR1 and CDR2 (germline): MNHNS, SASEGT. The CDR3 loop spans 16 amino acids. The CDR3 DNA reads TGTGCCAGCAGTGATAGGACTAGCGGGTCCTACAATGAGCAGTTCTTC. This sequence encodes CASSDRTSGSYNEQFF.

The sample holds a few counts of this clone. CDR3 coding DNA: TGTGCCAGTAGTGGGACAGGGTGGTATGGCTACACCTTC. Translating it yields CASSGTGWYGYTF. This chain uses TRBV19 with TRBJ1-2; 9 bases align to TRBD1. Germline assignment: CDR1 LNHDA and CDR2 SQIVND (reference sequence). The CDR3 runs 13 residues. Trimming at V came to 5 bases and at J to 5 bases, leaving 3 bases not matched to a gene. Complete variable domain (other parts from reference TRBV19 and TRBJ1-2): DGGITQSPKYLFRKEGQNVTLSCEQNLNHDAMYWYRQDPGQGLRLIYYSQIVNDFQKGDIAEGYSVSREKKESFPLTVTSAQKNPTAFYLCASSGTGWYGYTFGSGTRLTVV.

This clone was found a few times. The CDR3 DNA is TGCAGCGTCAAACCCCGGGAGGGCGTAGGAACAGATACGCAGTATTTT. Its translation: CSVKPREGVGTDTQYF. This chain connects TRBV29-1 to TRBJ2-3, with 8 bases fitting TRBD2. Looked up from germline, CDR1 is SQVTM and CDR2 is ANQGSEA. This CDR3 contains 16 residues. J gave up 3 bases and V 6 bases, and 14 bases lay outside the gene matches.

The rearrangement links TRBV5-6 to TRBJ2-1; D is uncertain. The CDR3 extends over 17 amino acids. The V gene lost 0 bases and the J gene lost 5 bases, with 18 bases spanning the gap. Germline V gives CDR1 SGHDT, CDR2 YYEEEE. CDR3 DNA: TGTGCCAGCAGCTTGGAAGCTTGGGCAGGCCCCAACAATGAGCAGTTCTTC. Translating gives CASSLEAWAGPNNEQFF.

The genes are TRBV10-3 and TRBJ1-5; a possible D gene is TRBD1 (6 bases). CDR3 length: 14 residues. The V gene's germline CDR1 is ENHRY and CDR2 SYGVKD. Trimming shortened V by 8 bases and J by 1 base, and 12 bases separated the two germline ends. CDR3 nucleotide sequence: TGTGCCATCGGCGGGGGGCTAAGCAATCAGCCCCAGCATTTT. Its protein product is CAIGGGLSNQPQHF.

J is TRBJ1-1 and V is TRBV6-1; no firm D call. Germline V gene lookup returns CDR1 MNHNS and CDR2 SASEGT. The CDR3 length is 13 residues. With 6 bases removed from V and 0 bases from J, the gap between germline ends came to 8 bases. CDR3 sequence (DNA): TGTGCCAGCAGGGAAATAATGAACACTGAAGCTTTCTTT. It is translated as CASREIMNTEAFF.

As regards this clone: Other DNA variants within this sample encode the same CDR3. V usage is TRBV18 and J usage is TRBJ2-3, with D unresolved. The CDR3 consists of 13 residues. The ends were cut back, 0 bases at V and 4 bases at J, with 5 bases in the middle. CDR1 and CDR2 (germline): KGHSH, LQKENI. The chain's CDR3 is CASSPPGADTQYF. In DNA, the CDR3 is TGTGCCAGCTCACCACCTGGTGCAGATACGCAGTATTTT.

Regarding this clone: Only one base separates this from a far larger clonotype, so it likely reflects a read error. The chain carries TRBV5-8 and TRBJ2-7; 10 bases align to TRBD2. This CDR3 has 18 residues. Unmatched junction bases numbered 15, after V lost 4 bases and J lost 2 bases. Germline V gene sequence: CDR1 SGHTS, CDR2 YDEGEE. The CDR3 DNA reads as TGTGCCAGCAGCCAGACCTATTCTCTAGCGGGAGCCACCTACGAGCAGTACTTC. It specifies CASSQTYSLAGATYEQYF.

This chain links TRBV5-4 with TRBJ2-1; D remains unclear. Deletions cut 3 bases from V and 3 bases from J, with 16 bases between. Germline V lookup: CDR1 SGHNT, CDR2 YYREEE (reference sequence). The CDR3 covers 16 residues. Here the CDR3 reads CASSWYYRPSYNEQFF. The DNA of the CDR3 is TGTGCCAGCAGCTGGTACTATCGACCCAGCTACAATGAGCAGTTCTTC.

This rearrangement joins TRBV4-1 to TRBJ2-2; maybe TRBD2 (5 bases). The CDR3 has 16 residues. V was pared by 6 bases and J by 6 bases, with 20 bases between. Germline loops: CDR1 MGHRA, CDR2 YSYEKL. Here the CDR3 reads CASRTVGRRNSGELFF. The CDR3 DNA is TGCGCCAGCAGAACCGTGGGCAGGAGGAATTCCGGGGAGCTGTTTTTT.